The 12 T cell receptor beta chains below all came from one sample that was sequenced in a study of T cells in Graves' hyperthyroidism and ophthalmopathy. The TCR beta CDR3 regions underwent amplification using RNA transcripts as the source. The HTBI primer set served for first-round RT-PCR of the TCR CDR3. Via MiXCR, TCRdb re-called the multiplex PCR reads, giving one row per CDR3 protein. The sample holds approximately 870,000 distinct CDR3 sequences; about two fifths are singletons and the top ten take roughly 8.3%. The sequenced material came from blood. The receptor source for this set is a young man with Graves' hyperthyroidism.

The chain couples TRBV9 to TRBJ2-2; the match to TRBD2 covers 14 bases. V was pared by 3 bases and J by 0 bases, with 10 bases of the junction left unmatched. The germline V gene encodes CDR1 SGDLS and CDR2 YYNGEE. This CDR3 spans 20 amino acids. The CDR3 sequence is CASSGGLAGGLRPNTGELFF. The DNA for the CDR3 is TGTGCCAGCAGCGGAGGACTAGCGGGGGGCCTGCGTCCGAACACCGGGGAGCTGTTTTTT.

The gene calls are TRBV9 and TRBJ1-3, with D hard to call. Trimming shortened V by 4 bases and J by 0 bases, and 11 bases separated the two germline ends. The CDR3 is 15 amino acids. The germline V gene has CDR1 SGDLS and CDR2 YYNGEE. CDR3 DNA: TGTGCCAGCAGCCCCGGGAGGGACTCTGGAAACACCATATATTTT. Its protein is CASSPGRDSGNTIYF.

The rearrangement links TRBV9 to TRBJ1-3; 10 nucleotides align to TRBD1. The germline gives CDR1 SGDLS, CDR2 YYNGEE. This CDR3 has 16 amino acids. Trimming cost V 3 bases and J 1 base; bases outside gene matches: 4. The CDR3 is CASSGPGQGSGNTIYF. In nucleotides, the CDR3 is TGTGCCAGCAGCGGGCCGGGACAGGGGTCTGGAAACACCATATATTTT.

The J gene is TRBJ2-3, the V gene TRBV25-1, with TRBD1 identical over 7 bases. V shed 6 bases, J shed 2 bases, and the junction held 5 bases outside the gene matches. The CDR3 runs 14 residues. Germline CDR1 MGHDK, CDR2 SYGVNS. CDR3 nucleotides: TGTGCCAGCAGCCCTGACAGGGCCACAGATACGCAGTATTTT. Its protein is CASSPDRATDTQYF. The full variable domain, with the rest looked up from reference TRBV25-1 and TRBJ2-3, is EADIYQTPRYLVIGTGKKITLECSQTMGHDKMYWYQQDPGMELHLIHYSYGVNSTEKGDLSSESTVSRIRTEHFPLTLESARPSHTSQYLCASSPDRATDTQYFGPGTRLTVL.

The chain combines TRBV11-2 with TRBJ2-5, with TRBD2 matching 11 bases. The CDR3 totals 16 residues. The V and J ends lost 5 bases and 4 bases, in that order; junction bases with no gene match: 9. Germline CDR1 and CDR2: SGHAT and FQNNGV. The CDR3 region is CASSQQVGLAGETQYF. The CDR3 nucleotides are TGTGCCAGCAGCCAGCAGGTCGGACTAGCGGGAGAGACCCAGTACTTC.

The gene calls are TRBV11-2 and TRBJ2-6, with D unclear. Germline V gene data show CDR1 as SGHAT and CDR2 as FQNNGV. V lost 0 bases to trimming and J lost 2 bases, with 8 bases between them. There are 16 residues in the CDR3. The CDR3 loop reads CASSLDTAPGANVLTF. CDR3 bases: TGTGCCAGCAGCTTAGATACAGCTCCTGGGGCCAACGTCCTGACTTTC.

This clonotype came up many times. This sequence joins TRBV7-9 and TRBJ2-5; D call uncertain. Trimming left V 2 bases short and J 2 bases short, with 9 bases between. CDR3 length equals 14 residues. Germline-derived CDR1 and CDR2 are SEHNR and FQNEAQ (reference sequence). DNA of the CDR3: TGTGCCAGCAGCTTATTGGGCTTACAAGAGACCCAGTACTTC. The encoded protein is CASSLLGLQETQYF.

CDR3 residues: CASSRVGETNEKLFF. CDR3 nucleotides: TGTGCCAGCAGCCGAGTCGGTGAAACTAATGAAAAACTGTTTTTT. This rearrangement joins TRBV5-6 to TRBJ1-4; D call uncertain. The germline gives CDR1 SGHDT, CDR2 YYEEEE. The CDR3 has 15 amino acids. Trimming stripped 4 bases from V and 1 base from J, with 11 bases between.

The genes are TRBV10-3 and TRBJ1-2; unclear D gene. Germline lookup yields CDR1 ENHRY and CDR2 SYGVKD. The length of the CDR3 is 11 residues. The V and J ends lost 9 bases and 7 bases respectively, with 12 bases between them. The CDR3: CAMSGEGGYTF. As DNA, the CDR3 is TGTGCCATGAGCGGGGAGGGTGGCTACACCTTC.

This clonotype was observed at least ten times. The V gene is TRBV5-4, the J gene TRBJ1-1; no clear D. Trimming left V 4 bases short and J 3 bases short, with 10 bases between. In germline, CDR1 is SGHNT, CDR2 YYREEE (reference sequence). This CDR3 spans 13 amino acids. The CDR3 nucleotides are TGTGCCAGCAGCCGTCAACCTGACACTGAAGCTTTCTTT. Translated: CASSRQPDTEAFF. Complete variable domain (other parts from reference TRBV5-4 and TRBJ1-1): ETGVTQSPTHLIKTRGQQVTLRCSSQSGHNTVSWYQQALGQGPQFIFQYYREEENGRGNFPPRFSGLQFPNYSSELNVNALELDDSALYLCASSRQPDTEAFFGQGTRLTVV.

This clonotype turned up a few times. This rearrangement joins TRBV20-1 to TRBJ2-7; TRBD2 matches at 9 bases. V shed 6 bases, J shed 5 bases, and the junction held 14 bases outside the gene matches. The CDR3 spans 15 residues. Germline CDR1 DFQATT, CDR2 SNEGSKA (reference sequence). CDR3 amino acids: CSAPRGAGGPNEQYF. The CDR3 DNA reads TGCAGTGCCCCAAGGGGCGCGGGAGGGCCTAACGAGCAGTACTTC.

This clonotype was detected many times. This chain uses TRBV7-2 with TRBJ2-5, with 12 nucleotides matching TRBD2. The germline V gene encodes CDR1 SGHTA and CDR2 FQGNSA. CDR3 size: 15 residues. J was trimmed by 2 bases and V by 5 bases; bases with no gene match: 3. In DNA form, the CDR3 reads TGTGCCAGCAGCCCGACTAGCGGGGGACAAGAGACCCAGTACTTC. Amino acid sequence: CASSPTSGGQETQYF.